This T cell receptor (beta chain) originates from a study of cytomegalovirus exposure and HLA in healthy donors. Study observations and caveats: Earlier findings revealed that most TCR beta V segments proved productive either about 87% or about 30% of the time. It is likely that the observed cluster of highly shared sequence variants was a sequencing artifact. The number of N-insertions in an Asian-associated ancestry cluster was reportedly below the 666-donor mean in a later analysis. Across donors, sequencing depth was assumed by presence/absence analyses to be roughly uniform.

V shed 6 bases and J 3 bases; nucleotides not matched to a gene: 8. The CDR3 runs to 15 residues. Germline V gives CDR1 SGHRS, CDR2 YFSETQ. About this clone itself: Antigen specificity is unknown.

Primers: 60 Vbeta forward and 13 Jbeta reverse. Profiled with immunoSEQ multiplex PCR; TCRdb holds only in-frame clones, not every one. This table has 100,000 to 150,000 clones, roughly three quarters appearing once. Specimen: PBMCs. V and J are TRBV5-1 and TRBJ2-2, with 7 nucleotides matching TRBD1. This TCR came from a woman aged 40-49 years in good health and CMV-seronegative. CDR3 region: CASKHGTEYTGELFF. The CDR3 nucleotides are TGCGCCAGCAAACACGGGACAGAATACACCGGGGAGCTGTTTTTT.